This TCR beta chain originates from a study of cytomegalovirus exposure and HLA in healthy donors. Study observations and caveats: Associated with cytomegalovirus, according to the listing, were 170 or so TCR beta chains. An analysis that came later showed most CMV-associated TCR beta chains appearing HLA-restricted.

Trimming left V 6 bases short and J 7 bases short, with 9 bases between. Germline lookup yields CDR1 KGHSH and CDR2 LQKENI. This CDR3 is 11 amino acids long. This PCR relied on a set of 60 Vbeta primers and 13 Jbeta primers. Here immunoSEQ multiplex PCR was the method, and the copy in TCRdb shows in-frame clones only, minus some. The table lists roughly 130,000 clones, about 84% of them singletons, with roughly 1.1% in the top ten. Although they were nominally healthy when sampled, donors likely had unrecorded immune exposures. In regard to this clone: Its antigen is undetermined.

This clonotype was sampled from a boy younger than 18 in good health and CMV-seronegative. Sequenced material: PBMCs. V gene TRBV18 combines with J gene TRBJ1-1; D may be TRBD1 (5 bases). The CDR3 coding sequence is TGTGCCAGCTCTCCCCAGGGTGAAGCTTTCTTT. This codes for CASSPQGEAFF. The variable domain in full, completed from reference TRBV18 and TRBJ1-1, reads NAGVMQNPRHLVRRRGQEARLRCSPMKGHSHVYWYRQLPEEGLKFMVYLQKENIIDESGMPKERFSAEFPKEGPSILRIQQVVRGDSAAYFCASSPQGEAFFGQGTRLTVV.